Sequencing of this T cell receptor beta chain was carried out in a study of early T cells in non-severe SARS-CoV-2 infection. The V and J ends lost 2 bases and 10 bases respectively, with 8 bases between them. The CDR3 sequence is 11 residues long. Looked up from germline, CDR1 is MNHEY and CDR2 is SVGEGT. A single record per CDR3 protein comes from TCRdb applying MiXCR to the 5' RACE reads. The sample includes 50,000 to 65,000 distinct CDR3 sequences, 10% to 12% seen only once; the top ten take less than 3.5%. This clonotype has a handful of counts. The chain uses TRBV6-2 or TRBV6-3 and TRBJ1-2; D perhaps matches TRBD1 (5 bases). The starting material was whole blood, obtained at baseline. This sequence originates from an adult who was a healthcare worker with PCR-confirmed SARS-CoV-2 infection or an uninfected control (not recorded which). CDR3 residues: CASSYGGDYTF. CDR3 DNA sequence: TGTGCCAGCAGTTACGGGGGAGACTACACCTTC.